Shown below are 13 T cell receptor beta chains from a single sample sequenced in a study of neurological immune-mediated disorders. MiXCR was run by TCRdb on the 5' RACE reads, yielding one entry per CDR3 protein. The sample yields nearly 30,000 distinct CDR3 sequences, 9.5% to 13% seen once. Specimen: PBMCs. These receptors all come from a woman aged 55-70 years in good health.

This clonotype was recorded at least ten times. The V gene is TRBV12-3 or TRBV12-4, the J gene TRBJ2-3; the D is unclear. V lost 6 bases and J lost 4, with 8 bases in between. This CDR3 has 12 residues. The CDR3 loop reads CASRGNSDTQYF. Here the CDR3 DNA reads TGTGCCAGCAGAGGTAACTCAGATACGCAGTATTTT.

The table lists this clonotype with many counts. This chain links TRBV7-8 with TRBJ2-3; D is unresolved. V was cut by 5 bases and J by 3 bases, with 6 bases left in between. Germline V gene lookup returns CDR1 SGHVS and CDR2 FQNEAQ. This CDR3 comprises 12 residues. The DNA of the CDR3 is TGTGCCAGCAGCCCAAATACAGATACGCAGTATTTT. This translates into CASSPNTDTQYF. Supplemented by reference TRBV7-8 and TRBJ2-3, the full variable domain reads GAGVSQSPRYKVAKRGQDVALRCDPISGHVSLFWYQQALGQGPEFLTYFQNEAQLDKSGLPSDRFFAERPEGSVSTLKIQRTQQEDSAVYLCASSPNTDTQYFGPGTRLTVL.

This clonotype was observed many times. The gene calls are TRBV5-1 and TRBJ2-3; TRBD2 matches 11 bases. V was clipped by 5 bases and J by 5 bases; unmatched bases: 10. Germline CDR1 SGHRS, CDR2 YFSETQ. The CDR3 extends over 16 amino acids. CDR3 nucleotide sequence: TGCGCCAGCAGACACGATCCTAGCGGGGGGAAAGATACGCAGTATTTT. Its translation is CASRHDPSGGKDTQYF.

The sample holds many counts of this clonotype. V and J are TRBV12-3 or TRBV12-4 and TRBJ2-6; possibly TRBD1 for D (5 bases). The V end lost 4 bases, the J end lost 0 bases, and 7 bases lay between the germline ends. CDR3 length: 15 residues. The CDR3 is CASSSDSSGANVLTF. DNA of the CDR3: TGTGCCAGCAGTTCCGACAGCTCTGGGGCCAACGTCCTGACTTTC.

This clonotype was found many times. The gene calls are TRBV5-1 and TRBJ1-2, with 7 bases lining up with TRBD1. The germline gives CDR1 SGHRS, CDR2 YFSETQ. This CDR3 comprises 14 residues. V lost 5 bases and J lost 6; bases outside the gene matches: 10. The CDR3 nucleotides read TGCGCCAGCAGTCTGATTGGGACAGCTGATGGCTACACCTTC. Translating gives CASSLIGTADGYTF.

This clonotype was detected only once. This sequence joins TRBV4-3 and TRBJ1-1, with a weak D call TRBD1 (6 bases). V was trimmed by 8 bases and J by 4 bases, leaving 17 bases between them. The CDR3 covers 14 residues. The V gene's germline CDR1 is LGHNA and CDR2 YSLEER. CDR3 in DNA: TGCGCCAGCCAAGAATGGGGGGCCCGCACTGAAGCTTTCTTT. Translation: CASQEWGARTEAFF.

This clonotype was detected ten times or more. Here the CDR3 DNA reads TGCGCCAGCAGCCCAACCCCCACAGATACGCAGTATTTT. Protein: CASSPTPTDTQYF. This rearrangement joins TRBV5-1 to TRBJ2-3; no clear D. The CDR3 covers 13 residues. Germline V gene data show CDR1 as SGHRS and CDR2 as YFSETQ. V lost 4 bases to trimming and J lost 2 bases, with 8 bases between them.

This clonotype was recorded at least ten times. This rearrangement joins TRBV12-3 or TRBV12-4 to TRBJ2-1; 7 nucleotides align to TRBD1. J lost 0 bases, V lost 5 bases, and 7 bases had no gene match. The CDR3 is 16 residues long. CDR3 amino acids: CASSPGQASSYNEQFF. CDR3 nucleotides: TGTGCCAGCAGTCCCGGACAGGCGAGCTCCTACAATGAGCAGTTCTTC.

Many counts were recorded for this clonotype. V usage is TRBV5-6 and J usage is TRBJ2-2; 11 bases are shared with TRBD1. Looked up from germline, CDR1 is SGHDT and CDR2 is YYEEEE. The CDR3 is 15 residues long. V lost 5 bases, J lost 6 bases, and 6 bases stayed unmatched. The CDR3 sequence is CASRTRGQGAGELFF. CDR3 bases: TGTGCCAGCAGAACTAGGGGACAGGGGGCCGGGGAGCTGTTTTTT.

The chain is built from TRBV7-2 and TRBJ1-6; the D is unclear. Per the germline V gene, CDR1 is SGHTA and CDR2 is FQGNSA. This CDR3 comprises 16 residues. V lost 0 bases and J lost 10, with 16 bases in between. The CDR3 nucleotides read TGTGCCAGCAGCTTAGCGCTTGTGCTAATCGACTCACCCCTCCACTTT. Its protein is CASSLALVLIDSPLHF.

This clonotype was seen many times. The rearrangement uses TRBV7-2 and TRBJ1-2; possibly TRBD1 for D (5 bases). Germline V gene data show CDR1 as SGHTA and CDR2 as FQGNSA. The CDR3 runs 13 residues. V shed 5 bases and J shed 1 base, with 8 bases lying between them. The CDR3 bases are TGTGCCAGCAGCGAACAGGTTAACTATGGCTACACCTTC. Protein sequence: CASSEQVNYGYTF.

This clonotype was picked up many times. This rearrangement joins TRBV3-1 to TRBJ2-2; TRBD2 agrees at 8 bases. Looked up from germline, CDR1 is LGHDT and CDR2 is YNNKEL (reference sequence). Trimming cost V 0 bases and J 4 bases; bases outside gene matches: 7. The CDR3 extends over 17 amino acids. The CDR3 protein is CASSQDQRGIRTGELFF. DNA for the CDR3: TGTGCCAGCAGCCAAGATCAGCGGGGGATACGCACCGGGGAGCTGTTTTTT.

There are many counts of this clonotype. V gene TRBV7-8 combines with J gene TRBJ1-2; no clear D. Trimming stripped 3 bases from V and 2 bases from J, with 4 bases between. The length of the CDR3 is 12 residues. Germline V gene sequence: CDR1 SGHVS, CDR2 FQNEAQ. The CDR3 loop reads CASSFTNYGYTF. The DNA of the CDR3 is TGTGCCAGCAGCTTTACCAACTATGGCTACACCTTC.